This T cell receptor beta chain stems from a study of T cell changes during pregnancy in multiple sclerosis. The CDR3 is made up of 13 amino acids. From germline, CDR1 is MGHRA and CDR2 YSYEKL. Note on this clone: The junction departs from the called germline gene at one end, perhaps through a read error.

Measured with immunoSEQ multiplex PCR; TCRdb has only the in-frame clones, and not every one. Of about 40,000 clones listed, more than 90% are singletons. This sequence was found in a female donor in good health, enrolled as a control in a pregnancy study. This chain joins TRBV4-1 and TRBJ1-2; 9 positions match TRBD1. Sequenced here: CD4+ T cells from peripheral blood mononuclear cells, sampled in the second trimester of pregnancy. This chain's CDR3 is CAGSKPDRGGYTF. In DNA, the CDR3 is TGCGCCGGCAGCAAACCGGACAGGGGTGGCTACACCTTC.